Listed below are T cell receptor beta chains from one sample, sequenced in a study of control samples from healthy donors and cancer patients. Profiling relied on immunoSEQ multiplex PCR, and the TCRdb table lists in-frame clones only, not all of them. The sample records fewer than 150,000 clones, approximately 90% being singletons. Sequencing used blood. The receptors here all came from a woman younger than 30 in good health. Each CDR3 is given with its conserved first and last residue. D genes are given only for firm matches. The size field is filled for only some rows; it gives once, few, many or a size class.

>-|TRBJ2-7|-|TRBV29-1
CSVELGIPGRRSYEQYF
TGCAGCGTTGAATTAGGGATACCGGGACGGCGATCCTACGAGCAGTACTTC
>-|TRBJ2-5|-|TRBV27
CASRNRVTQETQYF
TGTGCCAGCAGGAACCGGGTCACCCAAGAGACCCAGTACTTC
>once|TRBJ2-7|-|TRBV5-1
CASSLAGGRLYEQYF
TGCGCCAGCAGCTTGGCCGGTGGGCGACTCTACGAGCAGTACTTC
>once|TRBJ1-5|-|TRBV4-3
CASSQEYINLNQPQHF
TGCGCCAGCAGCCAAGAGTATATTAATCTCAATCAGCCCCAGCATTTT
>-|TRBJ1-2|-|TRBV7-9
CASSLRTGPIYGYTF
TGTGCCAGCAGCTTACGTACAGGGCCCATCTATGGCTACACCTTC
>-|TRBJ2-2|TRBD1|TRBV19
CASSTYLITGEALTRGTGELFF
TGTGCCAGTAGTACCTACCTAATTACAGGGGAAGCCCTCACTCGGGGCACCGGGGAGCTGTTTTTT
>-|TRBJ1-2|TRBD1|TRBV6-2/TRBV6-3
CASSYPLPRDRFGYTF
TGTGCCAGCAGTTACCCCCTCCCCCGGGACAGGTTTGGCTACACCTTC
>-|TRBJ1-1|-|TRBV6-6
CASRPREDTEAFF
TGTGCCAGCAGGCCCCGTGAGGACACTGAAGCTTTCTTT
>-|TRBJ1-2|TRBD1|TRBV9
CASNRRGQGDRYTF
TGTGCCAGCAATCGTCGGGGACAGGGGGATCGCTACACCTTC
>once|TRBJ1-1|-|TRBV29-1
CSVGVAASDTEAFF
TGCAGCGTTGGAGTGGCCGCTTCGGACACTGAAGCTTTCTTT
>-|TRBJ1-4|-|TRBV5-1
CASSFGFKQEKLFF
TGCGCCAGCAGCTTTGGGTTTAAACAGGAAAAACTGTTTTTT
>-|TRBJ2-1|-|TRBV12-5
CASGLVRGPYNEQFF
TGTGCTAGTGGTTTGGTAAGGGGACCCTACAATGAGCAGTTCTTC
>-|TRBJ2-3|-|TRBV13
CASSNRLGTDTQYF
TGTGCCAGCAGCAACCGACTAGGCACAGATACGCAGTATTTT
>-|TRBJ1-1|-|TRBV7-2
CASSHLVGNTEAFF
TGTGCCAGCAGCCATTTAGTGGGGAACACTGAAGCTTTCTTT
>-|TRBJ2-5|TRBD2|TRBV10-1
CASSAGLGITETQYF
TGCGCCAGCAGTGCGGGACTAGGTATTACGGAGACCCAGTACTTC
>-|TRBJ2-5|-|TRBV4-2
CASSQNVGDQETQYF
TGTGCCAGCAGCCAAAACGTTGGGGACCAAGAGACCCAGTACTTC
>-|TRBJ2-4|-|TRBV3-1/TRBV3-2
CASSRGQVGNIQYF
TGTGCCAGCAGCCGGGGCCAGGTGGGAAACATTCAGTACTTC
>few|TRBJ2-7|TRBD2|TRBV5-4
CASSLYTSGMQYF
TGTGCCAGCAGCTTGTATACTAGCGGGATGCAGTACTTC
>-|TRBJ1-2|-|TRBV4-3
CASSQDLAGDYGYTF
TGCGCCAGCAGCCAAGATTTGGCAGGGGACTATGGCTACACCTTC
>-|TRBJ1-2|-|TRBV19
CASGGRQNYDGYTF
TGTGCCAGTGGAGGCCGTCAAAATTACGATGGCTACACCTTC
>-|TRBJ1-2|-|TRBV5-6
CASSLIGAEGYTF
TGTGCCAGCAGCTTGATTGGGGCAGAAGGCTACACCTTC
>-|TRBJ1-5|-|TRBV6-2/TRBV6-3
CASSLGTYSNQPQHF
TGTGCCAGCAGTTTAGGGACCTATAGCAATCAGCCCCAGCATTTT
>-|TRBJ2-7|-|TRBV2
CASRKGVPSYEQYF
TGTGCCAGCAGAAAGGGAGTCCCCTCCTACGAGCAGTACTTC
>-|TRBJ2-7|-|TRBV14
CASSQGGEQYF
TGTGCCAGCAGCCAAGGGGGCGAGCAGTACTTC
>-|TRBJ1-1|TRBD1|TRBV11-2
CASSPGQVVGNTEAFF
TGTGCCAGCAGCCCGGGACAGGTTGTTGGGAACACTGAAGCTTTCTTT
>few|TRBJ2-7|TRBD2|TRBV18
CASSPRLAGGPWDEQYF
TGTGCCAGCTCACCCCGACTAGCGGGAGGACCCTGGGACGAGCAGTACTTC
>once|TRBJ1-6|-|TRBV28
CASSWGFGIGSNSPLHF
TGTGCCAGCAGTTGGGGTTTCGGGATCGGTAGTAATTCACCCCTCCACTTT
>once|TRBJ2-2|-|TRBV7-6
CASSLLGGLAVTGELFF
TGTGCCAGCAGCTTATTAGGGGGGTTGGCAGTCACCGGGGAGCTGTTTTTT